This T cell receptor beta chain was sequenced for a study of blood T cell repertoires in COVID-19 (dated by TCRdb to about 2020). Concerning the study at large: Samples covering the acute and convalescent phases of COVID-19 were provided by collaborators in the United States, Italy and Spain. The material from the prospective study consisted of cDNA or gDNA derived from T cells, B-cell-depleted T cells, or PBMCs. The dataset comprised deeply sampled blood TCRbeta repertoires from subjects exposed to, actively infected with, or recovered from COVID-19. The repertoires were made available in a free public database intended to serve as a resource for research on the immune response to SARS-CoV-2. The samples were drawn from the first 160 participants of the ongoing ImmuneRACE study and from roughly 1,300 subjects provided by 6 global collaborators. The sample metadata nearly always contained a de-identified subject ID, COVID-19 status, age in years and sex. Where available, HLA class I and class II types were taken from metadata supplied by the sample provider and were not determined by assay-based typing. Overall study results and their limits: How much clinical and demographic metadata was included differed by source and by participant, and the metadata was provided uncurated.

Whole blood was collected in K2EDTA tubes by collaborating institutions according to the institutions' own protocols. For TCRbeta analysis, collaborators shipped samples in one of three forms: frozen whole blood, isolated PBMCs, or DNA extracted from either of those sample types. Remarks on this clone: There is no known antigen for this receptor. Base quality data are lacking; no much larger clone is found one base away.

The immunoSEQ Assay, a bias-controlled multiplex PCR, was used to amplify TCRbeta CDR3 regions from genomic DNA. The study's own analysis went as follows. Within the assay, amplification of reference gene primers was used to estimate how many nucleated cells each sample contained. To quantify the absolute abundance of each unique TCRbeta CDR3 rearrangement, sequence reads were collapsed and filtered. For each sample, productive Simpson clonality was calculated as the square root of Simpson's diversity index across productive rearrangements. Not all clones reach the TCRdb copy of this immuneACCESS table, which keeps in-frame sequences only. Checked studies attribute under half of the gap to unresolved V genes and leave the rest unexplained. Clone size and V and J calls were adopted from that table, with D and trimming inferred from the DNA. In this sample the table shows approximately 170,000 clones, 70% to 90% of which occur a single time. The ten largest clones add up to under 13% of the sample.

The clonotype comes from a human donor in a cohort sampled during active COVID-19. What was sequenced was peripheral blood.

CDR3 protein: CASRPGTGSNQPQHF. The sequence in DNA is TGTGCCAGCAGGCCCGGGACAGGGTCTAATCAGCCCCAGCATTTT. Recombination linked TRBV2 to TRBJ1-5, with 9 junctional bases fitting TRBD1. V lost 6 bases and J lost 4 bases, and the count of bases not matched to a germline gene is 7. The cysteine opens and the phenylalanine closes a CDR3 of 15 amino acids. Of all the DNA, just the CDR3 is kept, 45 bases in frame from base 1. CDR1 and CDR2 are drawn from the germline V gene: SNHLY, FYNNEI. With the portions outside the CDR3 filled from the reference TRBV2 and TRBJ1-5 genes, the complete variable region becomes EPEVTQTPSHQVTQMGQEVILRCVPISNHLYFYWYRQILGQKVEFLVSFYNNEISEKSEIFDDQFSVERPDGSNFTLKIRSTKLEDSAMYFCASRPGTGSNQPQHFGDGTRLSIL.